The clone carrying this T cell receptor beta chain is a singleton in its sample. Its antigen is currently unknown. Libraries were prepared by immunoSEQ multiplex PCR; TCRdb keeps only in-frame clonotypes and omits some of them. In the table there are approximately 980,000 clones, over 60% of which are singletons. The data were taken from a study of shared clonotypes between healthy human individuals. Study-level findings and limits: Measured sharing among donors was expected to vary with sequencing depth. The study found lower generation probabilities in non-shared clonotypes than in those shared by all four donors. A limitation of the genetic and exposure-history diversity represented arose from few donors.

Splitting the CD4+ cells yielded a CD45RA+ naive subset and a CD45RA-negative memory subset. V lost 6 bases and J 3 bases, leaving 12 bases between the germline ends. Looked up from germline, CDR1 is ENHRY and CDR2 is SYGVKD. The CDR3 length is 14 residues. The chain links TRBV10-3 to TRBJ1-5, with TRBD1 as a possible D gene (5 bases). Sample: memory CD4+ T cells sorted from blood. Subset reported: CD45RA-negative fraction. The sequence derives from a man between 18 and 35 years old in good health. CDR3 region: CAISDQTVNQPQHF. The CDR3 DNA follows: TGTGCCATCAGCGACCAGACAGTCAATCAGCCCCAGCATTTT.